One sample yielded the 29 T cell receptor beta chains listed below, sequenced in a study of blood T cell repertoires in COVID-19. Using immunoSEQ multiplex PCR, the repertoire was profiled, and TCRdb retains in-frame clones only, with some absent. Altogether under 300,000 clones are present, 70% to 90% being singletons, with the ten largest covering over 1.5%. The material sequenced was PBMCs or T cells enriched from blood (not recorded which). All receptors derive from a woman aged 45-60 years who had recovered from COVID-19.

The V gene is TRBV9, the J gene TRBJ1-2; a weak D match, TRBD1 (5 bases). The length of the CDR3 is 14 residues. Germline CDR1 is SGDLS and CDR2 is YYNGEE. Trimming cost V 1 base and J 6 bases, with 13 bases left between them. This CDR3 reads CASSVLGRANGYTF. Here the CDR3 DNA reads TGTGCCAGCAGCGTACTCGGCAGGGCGAATGGCTACACCTTC.

The V and J genes are TRBV6-5 and TRBJ1-5, with D unclear. The V end was cut by 6 bases, the J end by 1 base, with 4 bases between. Germline CDR1 and CDR2: MNHEY and SVGAGI. CDR3 length equals 12 residues. The CDR3 sequence: CASSLSNQPQHF. The CDR3 coding sequence is TGTGCCAGCAGCTTGAGCAATCAGCCCCAGCATTTT.

This chain links TRBV28 with TRBJ1-4; TRBD1 matches at 7 bases. The germline gives CDR1 MDHEN, CDR2 SYDVKM. J lost 12 bases, V lost 5 bases, and 12 bases had no gene match. The CDR3 extends over 14 amino acids. The chain's CDR3 is CASSPPLGQGELFF. CDR3 sequence (DNA): TGTGCCAGCAGTCCCCCGCTCGGGCAGGGGGAACTGTTTTTT.

V usage is TRBV10-3 and J usage is TRBJ1-1; perhaps TRBD1 as D (5 bases). This CDR3 is built from 14 residues. V was pared by 6 bases and J by 9 bases, with 20 bases between. Per germline, CDR1 ENHRY and CDR2 SYGVKD. CDR3 DNA: TGTGCCATCAGCGACCGGGACCGGGAGATTAAAGCTTTCTTT. It encodes CAISDRDREIKAFF.

The V call is TRBV7-9, the J call TRBJ2-7, with unresolved D. The CDR3 runs to 12 residues. The V end was cut by 1 base, the J end by 4 bases, with 5 bases between. Germline assignment: CDR1 SEHNR and CDR2 FQNEAQ (reference sequence). CDR3 region: CASSLERYEQYF. The CDR3 bases are TGTGCCAGCAGCTTAGAACGGTACGAGCAGTACTTC.

The chain recombines TRBV5-1 with TRBJ1-2; D is perhaps TRBD1 (6 bases). Per germline, CDR1 SGHRS and CDR2 YFSETQ. V shed 0 bases and J shed 5 bases, with 11 bases lying between them. CDR3 length: 14 amino acids. CDR3 region: CASSLDPGDYGYTF. The DNA of the CDR3 is TGCGCCAGCAGCTTGGACCCAGGGGATTATGGCTACACCTTC.

V is TRBV9 and J is TRBJ1-3, with TRBD1 identical over 7 bases. CDR1 and CDR2 from the germline V gene are SGDLS and YYNGEE. CDR3 length equals 16 residues. V trimming: 4 bases; J trimming: 0 bases; junction bases outside the gene matches: 7. CDR3 protein: CASSHGTVLSGNTIYF. The CDR3 DNA follows: TGTGCCAGCAGCCACGGGACAGTGCTCTCTGGAAACACCATATATTTT.

DNA of the CDR3: TGTGCCAGCAGGCCTAACAGGGGGCCTGGCTATGGCTACACCTTC. Amino acid sequence: CASRPNRGPGYGYTF. V is TRBV27 and J is TRBJ1-2, with 9 bases identical to TRBD1. The germline CDR1 and CDR2 sequences are MNHEY and SMNVEV (reference sequence). The ends lost 6 bases at V and 4 bases at J; junction bases unmatched: 9. CDR3 length: 15 amino acids.

The rearrangement joins TRBV5-6 to TRBJ2-1; 7 bases agree with TRBD2. The ends lost 0 bases at V and 10 bases at J; junction bases unmatched: 10. CDR1 is SGHDT and CDR2 is YYEEEE in the germline V gene. CDR3 size: 15 residues. The CDR3 nucleotides read TGTGCCAGCAGCTTGGGGACTAGTTCGTTCCGCGAGCAGTTCTTC. Its protein product is CASSLGTSSFREQFF.

The J gene is TRBJ1-4, the V gene TRBV28; unclear D gene. Germline V gives CDR1 MDHEN, CDR2 SYDVKM. Trimming stripped 5 bases from V and 5 bases from J, with 15 bases between. The CDR3 is made up of 15 amino acids. CDR3: CASSLPGLGNEKLFF. In DNA form, the CDR3 reads TGTGCCAGCAGTCTACCAGGACTCGGGAATGAAAAACTGTTTTTT.

Details on this clone: The junction does not match germline at one end; this may be a read error. The V and J genes are TRBV7-7 and TRBJ2-5, with TRBD2 matching 9 bases. The CDR3 totals 16 residues. Germline CDR1 reads SSHAT; CDR2 reads FNYEAQ (reference sequence). This chain's CDR3 is CASSLGWREGKETQYF. Here the CDR3 DNA reads TGTGCTAGCAGCTTAGGATGGCGGGAGGGTAAAGAGACCCAGTACTTC.

The J gene is TRBJ2-7, the V gene TRBV10-1; tentatively, D is TRBD2 (7 bases). The ends were cut back, 2 bases at V and 2 bases at J, with 13 bases in the middle. CDR3 length equals 15 residues. The germline CDR1 and CDR2 sequences are WNHNN and SYGVQD (reference sequence). In nucleotides, the CDR3 is TGCGCCAGCAGTGAGACACCGGGGGGCCCCTACGAGCAGTACTTC. Its translation: CASSETPGGPYEQYF.

The rearrangement uses TRBV6-1 and TRBJ1-3; D call uncertain. The CDR3 spans 14 residues. Trimming removed 3 bases at V and 4 bases at J, with 10 bases between. Germline CDR1 and CDR2: MNHNS and SASEGT. CDR3 sequence (DNA): TGTGCCAGCAGTGACACCGGCGGAGGAAACACCATATATTTT. It yields the protein CASSDTGGGNTIYF.

This rearrangement joins TRBV7-3 to TRBJ1-2; 12 nucleotides align to TRBD1. The germline CDR1 and CDR2 sequences are SGHTA and FQGTGA. The CDR3 is 20 amino acids. The V and J ends lost 5 bases and 4 bases, in that order; junction bases with no gene match: 20. CDR3 in DNA: TGTGCCAGCAGCCCAACGCCCGCCGGGGACAGGGGGCTCTTGAGCTATGGCTACACCTTC. It translates to CASSPTPAGDRGLLSYGYTF. The full variable domain, completed using reference TRBV7-3 and TRBJ1-2, is GAGVSQTPSNKVTEKGKYVELRCDPISGHTALYWYRQSLGQGPEFLIYFQGTGAADDSGLPNDRFFAVRPEGSVSTLKIQRTERGDSAVYLCASSPTPAGDRGLLSYGYTFGSGTRLTVV.

J is TRBJ1-6 and V is TRBV19, with 8 nucleotides matching TRBD1. Trimming at V came to 5 bases and at J to 9 bases, leaving 6 bases not matched to a gene. The CDR3 is 14 amino acids. Germline V gene data show CDR1 as LNHDA and CDR2 as SQIVND (reference sequence). The CDR3 loop reads CASSDRGRSSPLHF. Written as DNA, the CDR3 is TGTGCCAGTAGTGACAGGGGTCGAAGTTCACCCCTCCACTTT.

The chain carries TRBV7-2 and TRBJ1-1; perhaps TRBD1 as D (6 bases). The CDR3 runs 13 residues. V was trimmed by 4 bases and J by 6 bases, leaving 12 bases between them. Germline V gene lookup returns CDR1 SGHTA and CDR2 FQGNSA. This CDR3 is CASSYNRAPEAFF. The CDR3 DNA reads TGTGCCAGCAGCTACAACAGGGCTCCTGAAGCTTTCTTT.

The chain joins TRBV14 to TRBJ1-5; no reliable D call. Per germline, CDR1 SGHDN and CDR2 FVKESK. The length of the CDR3 is 13 residues. The V end was cut by 1 base, the J end by 7 bases, with 8 bases between. CDR3 region: CASSQGEEQPQHF. In DNA, the CDR3 is TGTGCCAGCAGCCAAGGGGAGGAGCAGCCCCAGCATTTT.

This clone appeared once. The chain carries TRBV18 and TRBJ1-1, with a tentative D call TRBD1 (5 bases). The CDR3 consists of 14 residues. Germline CDR1 reads KGHSH; CDR2 reads LQKENI. V was shortened by 3 bases and J by 4 bases, with 12 bases between the two germline ends. The CDR3 DNA is TGTGCCAGCTCACCCTCCCAGGGCGGCACTGAAGCTTTCTTT. It translates to CASSPSQGGTEAFF.

This clone was recorded once. The chain employs TRBV3-1 (or the pseudogene TRBV3-2) and TRBJ2-7, with a tentative D call TRBD1 (5 bases). This CDR3 has 13 amino acids. The germline CDR1 and CDR2 sequences are LGHDT and YNNKEL (reference sequence). V was pared by 1 base and J by 7 bases, with 11 bases between. DNA for the CDR3: TGTGCCAGCAGCCAAGGGTCCAGGGTGGAGCAGTACTTC. Amino acid sequence: CASSQGSRVEQYF.

The chain links TRBV5-3 to TRBJ2-7; D not certain. TRBV5-3 is identified as an open reading frame with a role that is uncertain. V lost 6 bases and J lost 0, with 13 bases in between. The CDR3 runs to 14 residues. CDR3 protein: CARTITRSSYEQYF. CDR3 nucleotide sequence: TGTGCCAGAACCATCACTCGAAGCTCCTACGAGCAGTACTTC.

V is TRBV19 and J is TRBJ1-1, with D unclear. From germline, CDR1 is LNHDA and CDR2 SQIVND (reference sequence). The CDR3 sequence is 14 residues long. The ends were cut back, 3 bases at V and 4 bases at J, with 12 bases in the middle. CDR3 sequence: CASSIDREGTEAFF. The DNA of the CDR3 is TGTGCCAGTAGTATTGACCGGGAGGGCACTGAAGCTTTCTTT.

In its sample, this clone was seen once. The rearrangement joins TRBV21-1 to TRBJ1-1; TRBD1, the table's D call, lacks a check against the DNA. TRBV21-1 is deemed a pseudogene. CDR3 length: 15 residues. The CDR3 loop reads CASSKGVRANTEAFF. The CDR3 DNA reads TGTGCCAGCAGCAAAGGAGTCAGGGCAAATACTGAAGCTTTCTTT.

The genes are TRBV19 and TRBJ1-2; D gene ambiguous. V lost 5 bases and J lost 0, with 10 bases in between. Germline CDR1 LNHDA, CDR2 SQIVND (reference sequence). CDR3 size: 14 residues. The CDR3 DNA reads as TGTGCCAGTAGTTCGAGAGCCTCTAACTATGGCTACACCTTC. As protein: CASSSRASNYGYTF.

The chain uses TRBV19 and TRBJ2-2; D uncertain. Trimming shortened V by 3 bases and J by 1 base, and 6 bases separated the two germline ends. The CDR3 consists of 14 residues. Germline V gene data show CDR1 as LNHDA and CDR2 as SQIVND (reference sequence). Written as DNA, the CDR3 is TGTGCCAGTAGTATCCAGCGGAACACCGGGGAGCTGTTTTTT. This sequence encodes CASSIQRNTGELFF.

This clone appeared once. V and J are TRBV5-1 and TRBJ2-7, with D unclear. The germline V and J ends were trimmed by 1 base and 0 bases, with 8 bases remaining between them. Per the germline V gene, CDR1 is SGHRS and CDR2 is YFSETQ. The CDR3 covers 14 residues. The CDR3 spells CASSLNGFSYEQYF. CDR3 nucleotide sequence: TGCGCCAGCAGCTTGAACGGTTTCTCCTACGAGCAGTACTTC.

The chain recombines TRBV3-1 (or the pseudogene TRBV3-2) with TRBJ1-2, with a tentative D call TRBD1 (5 bases). CDR1 and CDR2 from the germline V gene are LGHDT and YNNKEL (reference sequence). Trimming stripped 4 bases from V and 6 bases from J, with 15 bases between. The CDR3 is made up of 14 amino acids. The CDR3 region is CASSPAGIWNGYTF. In DNA, the CDR3 is TGTGCCAGCAGCCCCGCAGGGATTTGGAATGGCTACACCTTC.

The V call is TRBV5-6, the J call TRBJ1-4, with D tentatively TRBD1 (5 bases). The V gene's germline CDR1 is SGHDT and CDR2 YYEEEE. The CDR3 has 16 residues. Trimming left V 0 bases short and J 0 bases short, with 9 bases between. The CDR3 DNA follows: TGTGCCAGCAGCTTGGGACAGCTTGCAACTAATGAAAAACTGTTTTTT. Amino acids: CASSLGQLATNEKLFF.

This clone has just one count. The V and J genes are TRBV4-2 and TRBJ2-5, with D possibly matching TRBD1 (6 bases). This CDR3 contains 16 residues. V shed 1 base and J shed 5 bases, with 17 bases lying between them. CDR1 and CDR2 from the germline V gene are LGHNA and YNFKEQ. The CDR3, as DNA: TGTGCCAGCAGCCAAGTTTACGGAGAAACAGGGGAGACCCAGTACTTC. Translating it yields CASSQVYGETGETQYF.

The chain has TRBV30 and TRBJ2-7; D may be TRBD2 (6 bases). The CDR3 consists of 11 residues. Per germline, CDR1 GTSNPN and CDR2 SVGIG (reference sequence). The V end lost 7 bases, the J end lost 5 bases, and 12 bases lay between the germline ends. This CDR3 reads CASRRGHEQYF. The DNA for the CDR3 is TGTGCCTCCCGGAGGGGACACGAGCAGTACTTC.